This T cell receptor (beta chain) was observed in a study of blood T cell repertoires in COVID-19. In the study overall: The origin of the acute and convalescent COVID-19 samples was the United States, Italy and Spain. T cells, B-cell-depleted T cells, or PBMCs supplied cDNA or gDNA.

The CDR3 totals 13 residues. From germline, CDR1 is SGHVS and CDR2 FNYEAQ. Between the trimmed V and J ends, which lost 5 bases and 9 bases, there was a span of 14 bases. This clone is termed medium-sized. Source study methods: Estimation of nucleated cell counts was performed using reference gene primer amplification. Only in-frame clones appear in the TCRdb table, and some are missing; sequencing was by immunoSEQ multiplex PCR. V and J calls plus clone size are reproduced from that table; the DNA served to infer D and trimming. This table holds tens of thousands of clones, over 70% found once. Source material: peripheral blood. J is TRBJ2-1 and V is TRBV7-6; D gene unclear. The TCR sequence derives from a human donor in a cohort sampled during active COVID-19. The CDR3 DNA reads as TGTGCCAGCAGCCCCACTCCCGGGTCTGAGCAGTTCTTC. It translates to CASSPTPGSEQFF.